This TCR beta chain originates from a study of cytomegalovirus exposure and HLA in healthy donors. General study points: Researchers reported from a later analysis that most CMV-associated TCR beta chains appeared HLA-restricted.

PCR used 60 Vbeta primers and 13 Jbeta primers. Data came from immunoSEQ multiplex PCR; TCRdb stores just in-frame clones and leaves some out. Of fewer than 200,000 clones in the sample, about 9% were seen once. Regarding this clone: No antigen is known for it.

CDR1 and CDR2 (germline): SEHNR, FQNEAQ (reference sequence). J gave up 4 bases and V 5 bases, and 11 bases lay outside the gene matches. The CDR3 is 16 amino acids. The TCR sequence derives from a woman aged 25 to 45 in good health and CMV-seropositive. The sample comprised PBMCs. The chain has TRBV7-9 and TRBJ1-3, with 7 bases lining up with TRBD1. CDR3 sequence (DNA): TGTGCCAGCAGCCGCGGAGACAGGGCTCGCGGAAACACCATATATTTT. It codes for CASSRGDRARGNTIYF.